This T cell receptor (beta chain) was retrieved from a study of T cells in Graves' hyperthyroidism and ophthalmopathy. Study observations and caveats: Blood samples included most of the expanded thyroid clonotypes exceeding 0.001. The model predicted ophthalmopathy a median approximately seven months before onset.

Exclusion of patients followed from uncontrolled infection, other autoimmune disease, pregnancy or lactation. Progressors' blood was drawn at hyperthyroidism diagnosis, before ophthalmopathy symptoms. This clonotype was seen many times. The antigen is unknown. This CDR3 region has 16 residues. The V end was cut by 2 bases, the J end by 0 bases, with 13 bases between. Germline V gives CDR1 ENHRY, CDR2 SYGVKD. Amplified regions were TCR beta CDR3 sequences from RNA transcripts. During a first-round RT-PCR of the TCR CDR3, the HTBI primer set was used. Via MiXCR, TCRdb re-called the multiplex PCR reads, giving one row per CDR3 protein. The sample consists of some 370,000 distinct CDR3 sequences, about a sixth of them appearing once.

V gene TRBV10-3 combines with J gene TRBJ1-2; D ambiguous. The sequenced sample was blood. The receptor was derived from a woman under 40 with Graves' hyperthyroidism that later progressed to Graves' ophthalmopathy. The CDR3 loop is CAISETGTDPNYGYTF. The CDR3 DNA follows: TGTGCCATCAGTGAGACTGGAACAGATCCTAACTATGGCTACACCTTC.